These 26 T cell receptor beta chains came from one sample sequenced in a study of OX40 agonist ivuxolimab in advanced cancers. Library construction relied on the immunoSEQ multiplex PCR assay. Drawn from immuneACCESS, this table holds only the in-frame rearrangements with V and J called that TCRdb kept. Clones are partly lost; checked studies trace under half to an unresolved V gene and leave the rest unexplained. The sample table contains tens of thousands of clones; only one count was recorded for approximately 80% of them. Of the sample, approximately 24% is held by the ten largest clones. This sample comprised CD4+ or CD8+ T cells sorted from blood, obtained in a trial of the OX40 agonist ivuxolimab. The receptor set was obtained from an adult with an advanced solid tumor such as melanoma, head and neck, liver or kidney cancer.

The chain joins TRBV27 to TRBJ2-7; 8 bases are shared with TRBD2. V lost 2 bases and J lost 6; bases outside the gene matches: 9. This CDR3 comprises 15 residues. Germline V lookup: CDR1 MNHEY, CDR2 SMNVEV (reference sequence). In nucleotides, the CDR3 is TGTGCCAGCAGTTTAGCGGGAGGCCCCCGAACCGAGCAGTACTTC. This gives the protein CASSLAGGPRTEQYF.

The rearrangement links TRBV27 to TRBJ1-1; D call uncertain. With 3 bases removed from V and 0 bases from J, the gap between germline ends came to 5 bases. This CDR3 contains 13 residues. Per the germline V gene, CDR1 is MNHEY and CDR2 is SMNVEV (reference sequence). The CDR3 coding sequence is TGTGCCAGCAGTTTGATAGTGAACACTGAAGCTTTCTTT. Encoded protein: CASSLIVNTEAFF.

This clone was recorded only once. The chain links TRBV6-1 to TRBJ1-3; D gene uncertain. This CDR3 region has 15 residues. Trimming took 3 bases from V and 2 from J, leaving 11 bases between them. CDR1 is MNHNS, CDR2 SASEGT, per germline. The chain's CDR3 is CASSDLDGTGNTIYF. Here the CDR3 DNA reads TGTGCCAGCAGTGACCTCGACGGGACTGGAAACACCATATATTTT.

The chain uses TRBV27 and TRBJ2-2, with D unresolved. Germline lookup yields CDR1 MNHEY and CDR2 SMNVEV (reference sequence). This CDR3 is 16 amino acids long. V lost 5 bases and J 4 bases, leaving 17 bases between the germline ends. The CDR3 loop reads CASSPGTISFTGELFF. CDR3 coding DNA: TGTGCCAGCAGTCCCGGAACTATAAGTTTCACCGGGGAGCTGTTTTTT.

The chain recombines TRBV4-1 with TRBJ2-7; 7 nucleotides align to TRBD2. CDR3 size: 15 residues. The germline gives CDR1 MGHRA, CDR2 YSYEKL. V lost 3 bases to trimming and J lost 6 bases; unmatched junction nucleotides: 11. Written as DNA, the CDR3 is TGCGCCAGCAGCCATAGTCGGACTAGTGATCCCGAGCAGTACTTC. Translating gives CASSHSRTSDPEQYF.

The chain recombines TRBV5-6 with TRBJ2-5; 8 bases map to TRBD1. This CDR3 region has 16 residues. Losses at the gene ends were 4 bases for V and 3 bases for J; bases not matched to a gene: 11. Per the germline V gene, CDR1 is SGHDT and CDR2 is YYEEEE. Here the CDR3 reads CASSTSSQGAEETQYF. For the CDR3, the DNA is TGTGCCAGCAGCACCTCCTCCCAGGGGGCGGAAGAGACCCAGTACTTC.

V is TRBV5-4 and J is TRBJ1-2; 9 positions agree with TRBD1. V gave up 3 bases and J gave up 2 bases; unmatched junction bases: 2. The CDR3 extends over 14 amino acids. The V gene's germline CDR1 is SGHNT and CDR2 YYREEE (reference sequence). The CDR3 sequence is CASSSGQGNYGYTF. CDR3 in DNA: TGTGCCAGCAGCTCCGGACAGGGGAACTATGGCTACACCTTC.

The rearrangement links TRBV29-1 to TRBJ1-1; D is uncertain. The germline CDR1 and CDR2 sequences are SQVTM and ANQGSEA. The CDR3 is made up of 13 amino acids. V lost 7 bases and J lost 8, with 20 bases in between. Here the CDR3 DNA reads TGCAGCGCCCTCAAGGACGGCTCCTCGGAAGCTTTCTTT. Amino acids: CSALKDGSSEAFF. Complete variable domain (other parts from reference TRBV29-1 and TRBJ1-1): SAVISQKPSRDICQRGTSLTIQCQVDSQVTMMFWYRQQPGQSLTLIATANQGSEATYESGFVIDKFPISRPNLTFSTLTVSNMSPEDSSIYLCSALKDGSSEAFFGQGTRLTVV.

V and J are TRBV6-6 and TRBJ2-5, with 7 bases fitting TRBD2. The J call may be in error: the DNA end matches TRBJ2-7 better. CDR3 length: 15 amino acids. CDR1 and CDR2 (germline): MNHNY, SVGAGI (reference sequence). The CDR3: CASTGTSAFSYEQYF. The CDR3 bases are TGTGCCAGCACCGGAACTAGCGCATTCTCCTACGAGCAGTACTTC.

This clone was recorded only once. This specimen includes other DNA sequences encoding the same CDR3. J is TRBJ2-5 and V is TRBV29-1, with D perhaps matching TRBD1 or TRBD2 (5 bases each). V was pared by 0 bases and J by 3 bases, with 11 bases between. Germline V gene sequence: CDR1 SQVTM, CDR2 ANQGSEA. The CDR3 is 14 amino acids. The CDR3 nucleotides read TGCAGCGTTGAAGAAGGGGACGGCGAAGAGACCCAGTACTTC. This translates into CSVEEGDGEETQYF.

The rearrangement links TRBV7-5 to TRBJ2-5; the D call in the table, TRBD2, was not verified against the DNA. TRBV7-5 counts as a pseudogene. CDR3 length: 17 residues. The CDR3 nucleotides are TGTGTCAAAAGCTTAGTGGAGTTAGCGGAATCCAAAGAGACCCAGTACTTC. It codes for CVKSLVELAESKETQYF.

This chain connects TRBV28 to TRBJ2-3; D is perhaps TRBD2 (6 bases). CDR3 length: 16 residues. V was shortened by 3 bases and J by 0 bases, with 13 bases between the two germline ends. Germline loops: CDR1 MDHEN, CDR2 SYDVKM. The CDR3 protein is CASSLEGLRSTDTQYF. CDR3 DNA: TGTGCCAGCAGTTTGGAGGGGCTGAGGAGCACAGATACGCAGTATTTT.

The chain uses TRBV4-1 and TRBJ1-1, with D perhaps TRBD1 (5 bases). Deletions cut 2 bases from V and 8 bases from J, with 18 bases between. The V gene's germline CDR1 is MGHRA and CDR2 YSYEKL. There are 15 residues in the CDR3. CDR3 nucleotide sequence: TGCGCCAGCAGCCAACCAACTTCTGTCGGGGCCGAAGCTTTCTTT. Its translation: CASSQPTSVGAEAFF.

The chain carries TRBV29-1 and TRBJ2-2; D could derive from TRBD1 or TRBD2 (5 bases each). This CDR3 contains 13 residues. Germline-derived CDR1 and CDR2 are SQVTM and ANQGSEA. Trimming left V 6 bases short and J 1 base short, with 9 bases between. In nucleotides, the CDR3 is TGCAGCGTCCGGGACGGGAACACCGGGGAGCTGTTTTTT. It codes for CSVRDGNTGELFF.

A few counts support this clone. The same CDR3 can be traced to other DNA sequences in this sample. The chain recombines TRBV27 with TRBJ2-7, with D perhaps matching TRBD1 (5 bases). This CDR3 contains 13 residues. The V end was cut by 3 bases, the J end by 2 bases, with 8 bases between. Germline-derived CDR1 and CDR2 are MNHEY and SMNVEV (reference sequence). The CDR3 protein is CASSLGQPYEQYF. CDR3 nucleotides: TGTGCCAGCAGTTTGGGGCAGCCCTACGAGCAGTACTTC.

The gene calls are TRBV19 and TRBJ1-1, with no clear D. The CDR3 totals 12 residues. Trimming removed 3 bases at V and 1 base at J, with 3 bases between. Germline-derived CDR1 and CDR2 are LNHDA and SQIVND (reference sequence). The CDR3 nucleotides read TGTGCCAGTAGTATCGGGAACACTGAAGCTTTCTTT. This encodes CASSIGNTEAFF.

The chain links TRBV19 to TRBJ1-6; 8 bases are a match to TRBD1. J gave up 12 bases and V 11 bases, and 9 bases lay outside the gene matches. Germline-derived CDR1 and CDR2 are LNHDA and SQIVND (reference sequence). The CDR3 extends over 12 amino acids. The chain's CDR3 is CAGTGGILPLHF. CDR3 nucleotides: TGTGCCGGTACAGGGGGTATATTACCCCTCCACTTT.

This chain connects TRBV28 to TRBJ1-1; D unresolved. The germline V gene has CDR1 MDHEN and CDR2 SYDVKM. The CDR3 contains 14 residues. V lost 2 bases, J lost 0 bases, and 7 bases lay in between. This CDR3 reads CASSLTDMNTEAFF. Here the CDR3 DNA reads TGTGCCAGCAGTTTAACAGACATGAACACTGAAGCTTTCTTT.

The V gene is TRBV14, the J gene TRBJ2-7; 7 bases are a match to TRBD1. Germline V CDR1 and CDR2: SGHDN, FVKESK. The V gene end was trimmed by 1 base and the J gene end by 1 base; junction bases not matched to a gene: 7. The length of the CDR3 is 16 residues. Here the CDR3 reads CASSQGLRGRSYEQYF. DNA for the CDR3: TGTGCCAGCAGCCAAGGTCTTAGGGGGCGATCCTACGAGCAGTACTTC.

The J gene is TRBJ1-1, the V gene TRBV7-9; D gene uncertain. Germline lookup yields CDR1 SEHNR and CDR2 FQNEAQ (reference sequence). CDR3 length equals 13 residues. Deletions cut 3 bases from V and 2 bases from J, with 7 bases between. Here the CDR3 reads CASSFQDNTEAFF. DNA for the CDR3: TGTGCCAGCAGCTTCCAGGATAACACTGAAGCTTTCTTT.

The chain recombines TRBV4-1 with TRBJ2-1; D may be TRBD1 or TRBD2 (5 bases each). Germline V lookup: CDR1 MGHRA, CDR2 YSYEKL. The CDR3 sequence is 16 residues long. V was shortened by 0 bases and J by 5 bases, with 14 bases between the two germline ends. DNA for the CDR3: TGCGCCAGCAGCCAAGAATCCGGGACGGGCAACAATGAGCAGTTCTTC. Translating gives CASSQESGTGNNEQFF.

This chain links TRBV5-1 with TRBJ2-7; D perhaps matches TRBD2 (5 bases). Germline V gene lookup returns CDR1 SGHRS and CDR2 YFSETQ. This CDR3 spans 13 amino acids. The germline V and J ends were trimmed by 0 bases and 3 bases, with 7 bases remaining between them. CDR3 sequence: CASSLDGLYEQYF. CDR3 DNA: TGCGCCAGCAGCTTGGATGGACTCTACGAGCAGTACTTC.

The rearrangement uses TRBV5-1 and TRBJ2-1, with D uncertain. Germline V CDR1 and CDR2: SGHRS, YFSETQ. CDR3 size: 12 residues. V was pared by 2 bases and J by 12 bases, with 12 bases between. CDR3 in DNA: TGCGCCAGCAGCTTTGATCTGCCCGGGCAGTTCTTC. Translated, it gives CASSFDLPGQFF.

V is TRBV7-6 and J is TRBJ2-7; 8 bases are a match to TRBD2. The CDR3 covers 18 residues. Trimming took 5 bases from V and 0 from J; bases not matched to a gene: 15. The germline V gene encodes CDR1 SGHVS and CDR2 FNYEAQ. CDR3 residues: CASSEILSAGASSYEQYF. The CDR3 coding sequence is TGTGCCAGCAGCGAAATACTATCAGCGGGAGCGTCCTCCTACGAGCAGTACTTC.

This clone turned up a few times. The genes are TRBV30 and TRBJ1-1; the D gene is possibly TRBD1 (6 bases). Per the germline V gene, CDR1 is GTSNPN and CDR2 is SVGIG (reference sequence). V lost 0 bases to trimming and J lost 4 bases, with 9 bases between them. CDR3 length: 13 residues. In DNA, the CDR3 is TGTGCCTGGAGTGTAGGGGGTGGCACTGAAGCTTTCTTT. Amino acids: CAWSVGGGTEAFF.

This clone was counted a few times. The V and J genes are TRBV9 and TRBJ2-6; a possible D gene is TRBD1 (5 bases). V gave up 3 bases and J gave up 1 base, with 5 bases separating them. Germline assignment: CDR1 SGDLS and CDR2 YYNGEE. The CDR3 is 14 amino acids. The CDR3 sequence is CASSAGSGANVLTF. The CDR3 DNA sequence: TGTGCCAGCAGCGCAGGGTCTGGGGCCAACGTCCTGACTTTC.